These T cell receptor beta chains were read from a single sample in a study of CD8 T cells in Susac syndrome. One entry per CDR3 protein results from TCRdb running MiXCR on the immunoSEQ multiplex PCR reads. The table records some 110,000 distinct CDR3 sequences, approximately 93% of them present only once. The sequenced sample was CD8+ T cells from PBMCs. These TCRs come from a human donor with multiple sclerosis. CDR3s include the opening cysteine and the closing phenylalanine or tryptophan. D genes are given only for firm matches. A clone size is listed for some rows: how often the clone was seen (once, few, many), or a class if it is expanded.

d_gene: NA; j_gene: TRBJ2-1; v_gene: TRBV9; abundance: NA; CDR3nt: TGTGCCAGCAGCGTGGGGGACGGAGCCTACAATGAGCAGTTCTTC; CDR3aa: CASSVGDGAYNEQFF
d_gene: NA; j_gene: TRBJ2-7; v_gene: TRBV13; abundance: NA; CDR3nt: TGTGCCAGCAGCGCGGGACGGGGCTACGAGCAGTACTTC; CDR3aa: CASSAGRGYEQYF
d_gene: TRBD1; j_gene: TRBJ2-7; v_gene: TRBV27; abundance: NA; CDR3nt: TGTGCCAGCAGTTTAGACAGGGGGTACGAGCAGTACTTC; CDR3aa: CASSLDRGYEQYF
d_gene: NA; j_gene: TRBJ1-1; v_gene: TRBV7-9; abundance: NA; CDR3nt: TGTGCCAGCAGCTCACCCCGGGGGTTGAACACTGAAGCTTTCTTT; CDR3aa: CASSSPRGLNTEAFF
d_gene: NA; j_gene: TRBJ1-4; v_gene: TRBV20-1; abundance: NA; CDR3nt: TGCAGTGCTAGAGATTGGGCAGGGCTGAGAGATGAAAAACTGTTTTTT; CDR3aa: CSARDWAGLRDEKLFF
d_gene: NA; j_gene: TRBJ2-5; v_gene: TRBV2; abundance: few; CDR3nt: TGTGCCAGCAGTGAAATTGGGGGCCAAGAGACCCAGTACTTC; CDR3aa: CASSEIGGQETQYF
d_gene: NA; j_gene: TRBJ2-3; v_gene: TRBV12-3/TRBV12-4; abundance: NA; CDR3nt: TGTGCCAGCGGCCCCCCTGGGGGCCCGACAGATACGCAGTATTTT; CDR3aa: CASGPPGGPTDTQYF
d_gene: TRBD1; j_gene: TRBJ2-5; v_gene: TRBV9; abundance: NA; CDR3nt: TGTGCCAGCAGCGGGCACGGGGGACAGGCCTATGGAGAGACCCAGTACTTC; CDR3aa: CASSGHGGQAYGETQYF
d_gene: NA; j_gene: TRBJ2-7; v_gene: TRBV6-1; abundance: NA; CDR3nt: TGTGCCAGCAGTGAAGCCTTCCGGGACCCCACCCACGAGCAGTACTTC; CDR3aa: CASSEAFRDPTHEQYF
d_gene: NA; j_gene: TRBJ1-5; v_gene: TRBV20-1; abundance: NA; CDR3nt: TGCAGTGCTAGAGATCCTAGGGACAAGAATCAGCCCCAGCATTTT; CDR3aa: CSARDPRDKNQPQHF
d_gene: TRBD2; j_gene: TRBJ2-1; v_gene: TRBV15; abundance: NA; CDR3nt: TGTGCCACCAGCACGCGGGGGGGCCGATACAATGAGCAGTTCTTC; CDR3aa: CATSTRGGRYNEQFF
d_gene: NA; j_gene: TRBJ1-1; v_gene: TRBV28; abundance: NA; CDR3nt: TGTGCCAGCAGTTCGGGGACTCTAGAAGCTTTCTTT; CDR3aa: CASSSGTLEAFF
d_gene: NA; j_gene: TRBJ1-1; v_gene: TRBV9; abundance: NA; CDR3nt: TGTGCCAGCAGCGACTGGGAGAACACTGAAGCTTTCTTT; CDR3aa: CASSDWENTEAFF
d_gene: NA; j_gene: TRBJ2-1; v_gene: TRBV5-1; abundance: NA; CDR3nt: TGCGCCAGCAGCTTGGATGGGGACGGTGAGCAGTTCTTC; CDR3aa: CASSLDGDGEQFF
d_gene: NA; j_gene: TRBJ1-1; v_gene: TRBV2; abundance: NA; CDR3nt: TGTGCCACCCGGGACGGAGAAGCTTTCTTT; CDR3aa: CATRDGEAFF
d_gene: NA; j_gene: TRBJ1-1; v_gene: TRBV6-1; abundance: NA; CDR3nt: TGTGCCAGCAGTGAAGCGAGGGAGGTGAACACTGAAGCTTTCTTT; CDR3aa: CASSEAREVNTEAFF
d_gene: TRBD1; j_gene: TRBJ1-2; v_gene: TRBV12-3/TRBV12-4; abundance: once; CDR3nt: TGTGCCAGCAGTTGGGGGACAGGGGGGACCACGAATGGCTACACCTTC; CDR3aa: CASSWGTGGTTNGYTF
d_gene: TRBD2; j_gene: TRBJ2-3; v_gene: TRBV9; abundance: NA; CDR3nt: TGTGCCAGCAGCCAGGCTAGCGGGGACACAGATACGCAGTATTTT; CDR3aa: CASSQASGDTDTQYF
d_gene: NA; j_gene: TRBJ2-3; v_gene: TRBV4-1; abundance: NA; CDR3nt: TGCGCCAGCAGCCAAGCGCTAGCGCCTAGCACAGATACGCAGTATTTT; CDR3aa: CASSQALAPSTDTQYF
d_gene: NA; j_gene: TRBJ2-1; v_gene: TRBV14; abundance: once; CDR3nt: TGTGCCAGCAGCCAAGGGTGGGACAATGAGCAGTTCTTC; CDR3aa: CASSQGWDNEQFF
d_gene: NA; j_gene: TRBJ2-5; v_gene: TRBV4-1; abundance: NA; CDR3nt: TGCGCCAGCAGCCAAGATCTCGGCAGCAGAGAGACCCAGTACTTC; CDR3aa: CASSQDLGSRETQYF
d_gene: TRBD2; j_gene: TRBJ2-2; v_gene: TRBV20-1; abundance: NA; CDR3nt: TGCAGTGCTAGGGGACTAGTCCTGGGGAACTCCGCGAACACCGGGGAGCTGTTTTTT; CDR3aa: CSARGLVLGNSANTGELFF
d_gene: NA; j_gene: TRBJ2-2; v_gene: TRBV6-4; abundance: once; CDR3nt: TGTGCCAGCAGTGCCGGGGTGTCCACCGGGGAGCTGTTTTTT; CDR3aa: CASSAGVSTGELFF
d_gene: NA; j_gene: TRBJ2-1; v_gene: TRBV7-9; abundance: NA; CDR3nt: TGTGCCAGCAGCTGGGGTGACGGCAATGAGCAGTTCTTC; CDR3aa: CASSWGDGNEQFF
d_gene: NA; j_gene: TRBJ1-1; v_gene: TRBV9; abundance: NA; CDR3nt: TGTGCCAGCTACGCTGTTGTCTCGCTGAACACTGAAGCTTTCTTT; CDR3aa: CASYAVVSLNTEAFF
d_gene: NA; j_gene: TRBJ2-2; v_gene: TRBV24-1; abundance: NA; CDR3nt: TGTGCCACCAGTGGGCGGGAGAACACCGGGGAGCTGTTTTTT; CDR3aa: CATSGRENTGELFF
d_gene: NA; j_gene: TRBJ1-1; v_gene: TRBV5-6; abundance: NA; CDR3nt: TGTGCCAGCAGCTTCTCCGGGAGCCCAGCTTTCTTT; CDR3aa: CASSFSGSPAFF
d_gene: NA; j_gene: TRBJ2-1; v_gene: TRBV7-2; abundance: NA; CDR3nt: TGTGCCAGCAGCCTATCTAGAGCTGGGAGACACCGGGGGAATGAGCAGTTCTTC; CDR3aa: CASSLSRAGRHRGNEQFF
d_gene: NA; j_gene: TRBJ2-2; v_gene: TRBV5-1; abundance: NA; CDR3nt: TGCGCCAGCAATTCAGGGAGAAACACCGGGGAGCTGTTTTTT; CDR3aa: CASNSGRNTGELFF